This T cell receptor beta chain was identified during a study of post-analysis software for immune sequencing data. Overall study: Recorded disease courses covered relapsing-remitting, secondary progressive and progressive-relapsing multiple sclerosis. Some patients had no subtype annotation. Overall study findings and caveats: Higher frequency in patients than in controls was seen for about five TRBV segments, with TRBV5-6, TRBV5-1 and TRBV20-1 among them.

V gave up 1 base and J gave up 12 bases; unmatched junction bases: 4. This CDR3 has 14 amino acids. Germline CDR1 reads SGHAT; CDR2 reads FQNNGV. Unique molecular identifiers had been added to the TCR beta cDNA libraries. Approximately 500,000 cDNA molecules were obtained per 1 to 10 million input T cells. Via MiXCR, TCRdb re-called the PCR reads, giving one row per CDR3 protein. Altogether hundreds of thousands of distinct CDR3 sequences are present, more than 50% being singletons, with the ten largest covering approximately 11%. As to this clonotype: Its specificity is unknown.

The sequence came from a girl aged 2 to 10 with multiple sclerosis. Sequenced sample: blood. The chain combines TRBV11-2 with TRBJ2-1, with 12 bases identical to TRBD2. CDR3 DNA sequence: TGTGCCAGCAGCTTAGTACTAGCGGGAGGTAGGCAGTTCTTC. This gives the protein CASSLVLAGGRQFF.